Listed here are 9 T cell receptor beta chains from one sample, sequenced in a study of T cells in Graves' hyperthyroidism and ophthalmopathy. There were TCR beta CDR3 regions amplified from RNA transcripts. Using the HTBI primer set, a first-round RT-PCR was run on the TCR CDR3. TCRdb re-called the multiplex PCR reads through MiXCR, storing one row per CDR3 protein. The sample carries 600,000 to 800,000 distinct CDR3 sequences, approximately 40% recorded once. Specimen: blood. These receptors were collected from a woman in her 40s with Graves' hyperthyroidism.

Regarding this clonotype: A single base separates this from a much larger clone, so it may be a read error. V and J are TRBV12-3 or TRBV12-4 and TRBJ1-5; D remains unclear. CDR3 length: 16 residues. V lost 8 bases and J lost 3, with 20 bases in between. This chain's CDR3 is CASGENPRQPNQPQHF. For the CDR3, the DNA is TGTGCCAGCGGTGAAAATCCTCGGCAGCCCAATCAGCCCCAGCATTTT.

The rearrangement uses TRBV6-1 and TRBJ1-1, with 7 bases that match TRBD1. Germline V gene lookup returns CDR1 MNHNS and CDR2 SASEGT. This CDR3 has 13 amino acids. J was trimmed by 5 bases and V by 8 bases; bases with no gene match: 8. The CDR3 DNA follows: TGTGCCAGCGGGGGACAGTTGGAGACTGAAGCTTTCTTT. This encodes CASGGQLETEAFF.

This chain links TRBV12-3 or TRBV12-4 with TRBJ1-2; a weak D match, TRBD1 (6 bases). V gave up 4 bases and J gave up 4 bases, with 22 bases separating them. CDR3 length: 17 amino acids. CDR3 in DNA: TGTGCCAGCAGTTACTCCGGGGGGGCAGGAGAAATCTATGGCTACACCTTC. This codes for CASSYSGGAGEIYGYTF.

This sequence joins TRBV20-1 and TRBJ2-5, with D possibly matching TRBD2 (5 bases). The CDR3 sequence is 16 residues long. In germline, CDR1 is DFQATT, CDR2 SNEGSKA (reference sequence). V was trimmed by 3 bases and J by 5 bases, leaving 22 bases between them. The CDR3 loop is CSASGLGREKAETQYF. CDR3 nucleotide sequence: TGCAGTGCTAGTGGGCTAGGCCGGGAAAAAGCGGAGACCCAGTACTTC.

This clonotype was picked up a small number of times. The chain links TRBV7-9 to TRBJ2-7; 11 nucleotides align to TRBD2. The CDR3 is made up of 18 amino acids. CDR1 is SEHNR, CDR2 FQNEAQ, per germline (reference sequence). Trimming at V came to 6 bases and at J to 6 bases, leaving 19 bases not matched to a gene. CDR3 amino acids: CASRRYQLAGGLRGEQYF. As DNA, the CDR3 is TGTGCCAGCAGGAGATACCAGCTAGCGGGAGGCCTCCGGGGCGAGCAGTACTTC.

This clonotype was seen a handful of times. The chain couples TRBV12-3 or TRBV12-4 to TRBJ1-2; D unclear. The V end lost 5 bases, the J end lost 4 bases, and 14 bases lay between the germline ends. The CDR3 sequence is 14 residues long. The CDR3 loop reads CASSTPRAFYGYTF. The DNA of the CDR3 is TGTGCCAGCAGTACTCCACGCGCTTTCTATGGCTACACCTTC.

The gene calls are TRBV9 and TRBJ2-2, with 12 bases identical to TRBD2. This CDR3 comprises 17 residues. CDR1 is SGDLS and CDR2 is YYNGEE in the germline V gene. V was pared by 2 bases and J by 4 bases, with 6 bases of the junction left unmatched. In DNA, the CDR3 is TGTGCCAGCAGCGTGGCTAGCGGGGGGGCCGGCACCGGGGAGCTGTTTTTT. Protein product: CASSVASGGAGTGELFF.

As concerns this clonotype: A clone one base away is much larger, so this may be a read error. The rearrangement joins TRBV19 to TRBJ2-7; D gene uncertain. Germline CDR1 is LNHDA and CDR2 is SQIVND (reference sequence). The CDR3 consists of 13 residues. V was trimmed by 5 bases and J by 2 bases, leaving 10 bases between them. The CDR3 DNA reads TGTGCCAGTAGTCGGCGGCTGACCTACGAGCAGTACTTC. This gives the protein CASSRRLTYEQYF.

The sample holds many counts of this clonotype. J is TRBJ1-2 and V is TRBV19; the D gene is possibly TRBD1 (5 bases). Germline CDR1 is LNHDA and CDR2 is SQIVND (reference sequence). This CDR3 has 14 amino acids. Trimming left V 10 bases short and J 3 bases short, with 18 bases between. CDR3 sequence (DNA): TGTGCCACCTGCCCCGTCGACAGAGACTATGGCTACACCTTC. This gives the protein CATCPVDRDYGYTF.